This TCR beta chain originates from a study of T-cell reconstitution after alpha-beta-depleted transplantation in children. The CDR3 is made up of 17 amino acids. In germline, CDR1 is LGHNA, CDR2 YSLEER. Between the trimmed V and J ends, which lost 0 bases and 0 bases, there was a span of 14 bases. This clonotype was detected only a few times. Construction of the TCRbeta library involved unique molecular identifiers. TCRdb re-derived calls from the PCR reads in MiXCR, one entry per CDR3 protein. The table includes about 980,000 distinct CDR3 sequences, about 29% detected once. The specimen comprised PBMCs, mostly from graft donor cells, sampled 360 days after TCRalphabeta/CD19-depleted stem cell transplant. This TCR was recovered from a boy in the first two years of life who had a stem cell transplant for SCID, so the T cells may come from the graft donor. The V gene is TRBV4-3, the J gene TRBJ1-1, with D hard to call. CDR3 amino acids: CASSQDSAEELNTEAFF. Written as DNA, the CDR3 is TGCGCCAGCAGCCAAGATTCGGCAGAGGAATTGAACACTGAAGCTTTCTTT.